This T cell receptor beta chain was captured by sequencing in a study of OX40 agonist ivuxolimab in advanced cancers. Overall study results and limits: Within 6 weeks, CD4+ and CD8+ blood T cells expanded clonally at 0.1 to 3.0 mg/kg. In the 0.1-3.0 mg/kg groups, partial responders showed among the lowest expansion. Expanded clones tended on average to be more numerous among CD8+ T cells than CD4+.

Germline CDR1 reads SGHKS; CDR2 reads YYEKEE (reference sequence). The CDR3 has 13 amino acids. Trimming shortened V by 1 base and J by 1 base, and 5 bases separated the two germline ends. Concerning this clone itself: Its antigen is currently unknown.

Clones were read by immunoSEQ multiplex PCR, and TCRdb kept only the in-frame ones, dropping some. The sample includes about 56,000 clones, 70% to 85% of them seen just once. The specimen was CD4+ or CD8+ T cells sorted from blood, collected in a trial of the OX40 agonist ivuxolimab. The clonotype originates from an adult with an advanced solid tumor such as melanoma, head and neck, liver or kidney cancer. The chain links TRBV5-5 to TRBJ1-2; no firm D call. This CDR3 reads CASSLHDNYGYTF. The CDR3 DNA follows: TGTGCCAGCAGCTTGCACGATAACTATGGCTACACCTTC.